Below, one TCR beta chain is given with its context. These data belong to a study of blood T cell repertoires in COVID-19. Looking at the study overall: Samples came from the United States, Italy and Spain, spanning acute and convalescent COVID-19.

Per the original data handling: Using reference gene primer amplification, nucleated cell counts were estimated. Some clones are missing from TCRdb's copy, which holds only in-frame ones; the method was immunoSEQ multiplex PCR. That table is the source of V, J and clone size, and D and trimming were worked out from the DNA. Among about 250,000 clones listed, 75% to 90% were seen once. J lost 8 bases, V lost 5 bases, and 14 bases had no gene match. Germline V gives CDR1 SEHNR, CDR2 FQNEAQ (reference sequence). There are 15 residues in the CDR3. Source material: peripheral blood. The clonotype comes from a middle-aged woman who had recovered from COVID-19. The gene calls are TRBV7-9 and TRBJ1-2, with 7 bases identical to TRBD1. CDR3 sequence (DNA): TGTGCCAGCAGCAAACAAGACAGGGATTCGAAGGGCTACACCTTC. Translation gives CASSKQDRDSKGYTF.